Below are 23 T cell receptor beta chains sequenced from a single sample in a study of T cells after somatic rescue of genetic block. Profiled with immunoSEQ multiplex PCR; TCRdb holds only in-frame clones, not every one. The table has 85,000 to 100,000 clones, about 87% seen once; the top ten hold approximately 1.5%. Material: peripheral blood mononuclear cells (PBMCs). The receptors here all came from a woman aged 18-29 years.

This rearrangement joins TRBV18 to TRBJ1-1; possible D gene TRBD1, 6 bases. Germline V CDR1 and CDR2: KGHSH, LQKENI. The CDR3 consists of 13 residues. V lost 6 bases and J 7 bases, leaving 15 bases between the germline ends. CDR3 nucleotide sequence: TGTGCCAGCTCCCCGGGGGCGGGGGGTGAAGCTTTCTTT. Protein sequence: CASSPGAGGEAFF.

V gene TRBV4-3 combines with J gene TRBJ1-2; the D gene is possibly TRBD1 (5 bases). The germline V gene encodes CDR1 LGHNA and CDR2 YSLEER. The CDR3 runs to 15 residues. With 0 bases removed from V and 2 bases from J, the gap between germline ends came to 10 bases. This chain's CDR3 is CASSQDGSGNYGYTF. Written as DNA, the CDR3 is TGCGCCAGCAGCCAAGATGGGTCAGGGAACTATGGCTACACCTTC.

V gene TRBV5-1 combines with J gene TRBJ2-5; 7 nucleotides match TRBD2. The CDR3 spans 15 residues. V shed 0 bases, J shed 7 bases, and the junction held 9 bases outside the gene matches. CDR1 and CDR2 from the germline V gene are SGHRS and YFSETQ. As DNA, the CDR3 is TGCGCCAGCAGCTTGGTCGGTCTAGCGGAACCGACCCAGTACTTC. Amino acid sequence: CASSLVGLAEPTQYF.

The rearrangement uses TRBV4-3 and TRBJ2-7, with D perhaps TRBD1 or TRBD2 (6 bases each). V lost 0 bases, J lost 3 bases, and 12 bases lay in between. The CDR3 spans 15 residues. The V gene's germline CDR1 is LGHNA and CDR2 YSLEER. CDR3 in DNA: TGCGCCAGCAGCCAAGATCGGGGGCAGCGCTACGAGCAGTACTTC. Protein sequence: CASSQDRGQRYEQYF.

The V call is TRBV5-1, the J call TRBJ1-4, with D maybe TRBD1 (5 bases). Germline assignment: CDR1 SGHRS and CDR2 YFSETQ. The CDR3 spans 14 residues. The V end lost 0 bases, the J end lost 7 bases, and 10 bases lay between the germline ends. The CDR3 here is CASSLGQGGEKLFF. Here the CDR3 DNA reads TGCGCCAGCAGCTTGGGGCAGGGCGGTGAAAAACTGTTTTTT.

In this sample, this clone turned up a few times. The chain has TRBV4-2 and TRBJ2-7; 13 bases map to TRBD2. V dropped 3 bases and J dropped 0; count of bases not matched to a gene: 2. The CDR3 contains 16 residues. Germline V CDR1 and CDR2: LGHNA, YNFKEQ. The CDR3 region is CASSQGTSGDSYEQYF. The CDR3 DNA reads TGTGCCAGCAGCCAGGGGACTAGCGGGGACTCCTACGAGCAGTACTTC.

The chain employs TRBV6-5 and TRBJ2-1, with 9 bases aligning to TRBD1. CDR3 length: 15 residues. Germline V CDR1 and CDR2: MNHEY, SVGAGI. V shed 5 bases, J shed 5 bases, and the junction held 7 bases outside the gene matches. Written as DNA, the CDR3 is TGTGCCAGCAGTACAGGGACAGGGTTGGACAATGAGCAGTTCTTC. Protein: CASSTGTGLDNEQFF.

This clone occurred once. The genes are TRBV7-9 and TRBJ2-7, with 9 positions matching TRBD1. The V gene's germline CDR1 is SEHNR and CDR2 FQNEAQ (reference sequence). The CDR3 has 15 amino acids. V shed 4 bases, J shed 6 bases, and the junction held 10 bases outside the gene matches. The CDR3, as DNA: TGTGCCAGCAGCTGGCCCGGGACAGGGCATCTCGAGCAGTACTTC. Protein sequence: CASSWPGTGHLEQYF. The entire variable domain, with the rest obtained from reference TRBV7-9 and TRBJ2-7, is as follows: DTGVSQNPRHKITKRGQNVTFRCDPISEHNRLYWYRQTLGQGPEFLTYFQNEAQLEKSRLLSDRFSAERPKGSFSTLEIQRTEQGDSAMYLCASSWPGTGHLEQYFGPGTRLTVT.

The chain recombines TRBV27 with TRBJ1-3; D unresolved. The germline V gene encodes CDR1 MNHEY and CDR2 SMNVEV (reference sequence). CDR3 length: 13 amino acids. V lost 4 bases to trimming and J lost 1 base, with 5 bases between them. CDR3 sequence (DNA): TGTGCCAGCAGTTCCAGATCTGGAAACACCATATATTTT. It codes for CASSSRSGNTIYF.

V usage is TRBV27 and J usage is TRBJ2-3; perhaps TRBD2 as D (7 bases). Deletions cut 7 bases from V and 1 base from J, with 15 bases between. This CDR3 comprises 15 residues. Per the germline V gene, CDR1 is MNHEY and CDR2 is SMNVEV (reference sequence). The DNA for the CDR3 is TGTGCCAGCACACCTGGGGGGGGCGGCACAGATACGCAGTATTTT. Protein product: CASTPGGGGTDTQYF.

The chain has TRBV5-1 and TRBJ2-1; TRBD2 agrees at 16 bases. CDR1 is SGHRS and CDR2 is YFSETQ in the germline V gene. The CDR3 has 17 amino acids. V was pared by 1 base and J by 7 bases, with 5 bases of the junction left unmatched. The CDR3 spells CASSLRGTSGRANEQFF. CDR3 in DNA: TGCGCCAGCAGCTTGAGGGGGACTAGCGGGAGGGCGAATGAGCAGTTCTTC.

The chain links TRBV28 to TRBJ1-4; 8 nucleotides line up with TRBD1. J lost 6 bases, V lost 5 bases, and 5 bases had no gene match. The CDR3 extends over 14 amino acids. Germline lookup yields CDR1 MDHEN and CDR2 SYDVKM. The CDR3 loop is CASSRAGGDEKLFF. The CDR3 bases are TGTGCCAGCAGTCGGGCAGGGGGCGATGAAAAACTGTTTTTT. Full variable domain (missing parts from reference TRBV28 and TRBJ1-4): DVKVTQSSRYLVKRTGEKVFLECVQDMDHENMFWYRQDPGLGLRLIYFSYDVKMKEKGDIPEGYSVSREKKERFSLILESASTNQTSMYLCASSRAGGDEKLFFGSGTQLSVL.

The DNA for the CDR3 is TGCGCCAGCAGCTTGGTGTTCCAAGAGACCCAGTACTTC. Translation gives CASSLVFQETQYF. This chain uses TRBV5-1 with TRBJ2-5, with unresolved D. V was trimmed by 0 bases and J by 1 base, leaving 4 bases between them. Per the germline V gene, CDR1 is SGHRS and CDR2 is YFSETQ. This CDR3 region has 13 residues.

J is TRBJ2-7 and V is TRBV4-1, with a tentative D call TRBD2 (7 bases). CDR1 is MGHRA, CDR2 YSYEKL, per germline. CDR3 length: 16 amino acids. Trimming stripped 0 bases from V and 5 bases from J, with 17 bases between. The CDR3 DNA follows: TGCGCCAGCAGCCAAGATAGGACTAGGGGGTGGGACGAGCAGTACTTC. This encodes CASSQDRTRGWDEQYF.

This clone has more than one count but fewer than ten. One junction end does not reproduce the germline sequence, and a read error may be involved. The chain recombines TRBV30 with TRBJ1-2, with D unresolved. Germline V gene data show CDR1 as GTSNPN and CDR2 as SVGIG (reference sequence). The CDR3 spans 10 residues. This chain's CDR3 is CACGPTSPSF. The CDR3 nucleotides are TGTGCCTGCGGACCGACATCCCCATCCTTC.

The V call is TRBV15, the J call TRBJ2-1, with 13 positions matching TRBD2. The V segment lost 2 bases and the J segment 6 bases; nucleotides outside the gene matches: 7. Germline CDR1 LNHNV, CDR2 YYDKDF (reference sequence). The CDR3 is 17 residues long. CDR3 protein: CATSRMRTSGSLNEQFF. The CDR3 bases are TGTGCCACCAGCAGAATGCGGACTAGCGGGAGCCTCAATGAGCAGTTCTTC.

The chain links TRBV30 to TRBJ2-2; 9 positions match TRBD1. J was trimmed by 6 bases and V by 5 bases; bases with no gene match: 1. CDR3 length: 12 amino acids. The germline V gene has CDR1 GTSNPN and CDR2 SVGIG (reference sequence). In DNA, the CDR3 is TGTGCCTGGGGGACAGGGTCCGGGGAGCTGTTTTTT. This encodes CAWGTGSGELFF.

The V call is TRBV4-1, the J call TRBJ2-7, with TRBD2 matching 7 bases. There are 15 residues in the CDR3. Trimming at V came to 0 bases and at J to 3 bases, leaving 5 bases not matched to a gene. The germline V gene encodes CDR1 MGHRA and CDR2 YSYEKL. This CDR3 reads CASSQDARDYYEQYF. CDR3 DNA sequence: TGCGCCAGCAGCCAAGACGCGAGGGACTACTACGAGCAGTACTTC.

The chain couples TRBV2 to TRBJ2-7; D is unresolved. With 8 bases removed from V and 0 bases from J, the gap between germline ends came to 11 bases. There are 13 residues in the CDR3. In germline, CDR1 is SNHLY, CDR2 FYNNEI. As DNA, the CDR3 is TGTGCCAGCGAGGAGAGAAGCTCCTACGAGCAGTACTTC. Translated, it gives CASEERSSYEQYF.

The chain employs TRBV30 and TRBJ2-7; D perhaps matches TRBD1 (5 bases). The V end was cut by 0 bases, the J end by 6 bases, with 15 bases between. CDR3 length: 14 amino acids. Germline V gene data show CDR1 as GTSNPN and CDR2 as SVGIG (reference sequence). CDR3 in amino acids: CAWSVLIGRGEQYF. The DNA of the CDR3 is TGTGCCTGGAGTGTACTGATAGGTAGGGGCGAGCAGTACTTC.

The J gene is TRBJ2-1, the V gene TRBV4-3, with no clear D. Looked up from germline, CDR1 is LGHNA and CDR2 is YSLEER. The CDR3 is 16 amino acids. V lost 1 base and J lost 8, with 18 bases in between. This CDR3 reads CASSQGRSPGAHEQFF. The CDR3, as DNA: TGCGCCAGCAGCCAAGGGAGATCCCCAGGAGCTCATGAGCAGTTCTTC.

The chain has TRBV13 and TRBJ1-5, with TRBD1 matching over 9 bases. Trimming took 5 bases from V and 8 from J; bases not matched to a gene: 4. The CDR3 totals 13 residues. Per the germline V gene, CDR1 is PRHDT and CDR2 is FYEKMQ (reference sequence). The CDR3 spells CASSLDRGEPQHF. The CDR3 DNA follows: TGTGCCAGCAGCCTGGACAGGGGAGAGCCCCAGCATTTT.

The table lists this clone with a count of one. The rearrangement links TRBV5-1 to TRBJ2-3, with 12 bases lining up with TRBD2. The CDR3 length is 17 residues. Trimming removed 2 bases from V and 5 bases from J; junction bases left unmatched: 9. Per germline, CDR1 SGHRS and CDR2 YFSETQ. CDR3 DNA: TGCGCCAGCAGCTTACCGCCTCTAGCGGGAGGGGTAGATACGCAGTATTTT. Translating it yields CASSLPPLAGGVDTQYF.